A single sample is the source of the 13 T cell receptor beta chains below, sequenced in a study of OX40 agonist ivuxolimab in advanced cancers. Assay used: immunoSEQ multiplex PCR; TCRdb lists only in-frame clones, some missing. In the table there are under 50,000 clones, almost 90% of which are singletons. Sequences were derived from CD4+ or CD8+ T cells sorted from blood, sampled in a trial of the OX40 agonist ivuxolimab. Every receptor here comes from an adult with an advanced solid tumor such as melanoma, head and neck, liver or kidney cancer.

The rearrangement joins TRBV5-1 to TRBJ1-1; TRBD1 might be the D (5 bases). V was cut by 0 bases and J by 1 base, with 10 bases left in between. There are 15 residues in the CDR3. Per the germline V gene, CDR1 is SGHRS and CDR2 is YFSETQ. CDR3 in amino acids: CASSLAMGGNTEAFF. The CDR3 coding sequence is TGCGCCAGCAGCTTGGCCATGGGGGGGAACACTGAAGCTTTCTTT.

This sequence joins TRBV6-6 and TRBJ2-7, with a weak D call TRBD2 (6 bases). V lost 4 bases and J 4 bases, leaving 14 bases between the germline ends. The CDR3 has 14 residues. Germline V gene lookup returns CDR1 MNHNY and CDR2 SVGAGI (reference sequence). CDR3 nucleotides: TGTGCCAGCAGTTCCGGGAGTGCAGAGTACGAGCAGTACTTC. Its translation: CASSSGSAEYEQYF.

The chain's CDR3 is CASSRTSGSAYEQYF. The CDR3 DNA is TGCGCCAGCAGCCGGACTAGCGGGAGTGCGTACGAGCAGTACTTC. The rearrangement links TRBV4-1 to TRBJ2-7; 13 bases fit TRBD2. The CDR3 contains 15 residues. Germline CDR1 MGHRA, CDR2 YSYEKL. The ends lost 4 bases at V and 4 bases at J; junction bases unmatched: 4.

The J gene is TRBJ2-2, the V gene TRBV10-3; TRBD2 agrees at 8 bases. The trim removed 0 bases at V and 1 base at J, leaving 1 base unmatched. The CDR3 sequence is 16 residues long. The germline V gene has CDR1 ENHRY and CDR2 SYGVKD. The CDR3 DNA is TGTGCCATCAGTGAGTCCGCGGGGGGGAACACCGGGGAGCTGTTTTTT. Its protein is CAISESAGGNTGELFF.

The rearrangement uses TRBV6-1 and TRBJ2-4; 9 bases fit TRBD1. Germline assignment: CDR1 MNHNS and CDR2 SASEGT. The CDR3 has 15 residues. The V and J ends lost 4 bases and 4 bases, in that order; junction bases with no gene match: 5. CDR3 residues: CASSVSGQGKNIQYF. The CDR3 DNA reads as TGTGCCAGCAGTGTCTCGGGACAGGGAAAAAACATTCAGTACTTC.

This rearrangement joins TRBV7-6 to TRBJ2-6; D not resolved. The ends were cut back, 3 bases at V and 0 bases at J, with 12 bases in the middle. The CDR3 sequence is 17 residues long. Germline V gene sequence: CDR1 SGHVS, CDR2 FNYEAQ. CDR3 sequence reads: CASSFTSSSSGANVLTF. For the CDR3, the DNA is TGTGCCAGCAGCTTTACCTCCTCGAGCTCTGGGGCCAACGTCCTGACTTTC.

The rearrangement links TRBV6-6 to TRBJ1-2; D is uncertain. This CDR3 spans 14 amino acids. V gave up 2 bases and J gave up 3 bases, with 10 bases separating them. Germline CDR1 is MNHNY and CDR2 is SVGAGI (reference sequence). The CDR3 loop reads CASSYRNPDYGYTF. CDR3 DNA sequence: TGTGCCAGCAGTTACCGGAACCCCGACTATGGCTACACCTTC.

The sample holds one count of this clone. The rearrangement links TRBV7-8 to TRBJ1-3; 7 nucleotides match TRBD1. V dropped 3 bases and J dropped 0; count of bases not matched to a gene: 8. The CDR3 runs 17 residues. Germline CDR1 is SGHVS and CDR2 is FQNEAQ. For the CDR3, the DNA is TGTGCCAGCAGCTTTTCGACAGGGCTTGTCTCTGGAAACACCATATATTTT. Translating gives CASSFSTGLVSGNTIYF.

The chain joins TRBV27 to TRBJ2-3; TRBD1 might be the D (6 bases). Trimming shortened V by 3 bases and J by 3 bases, and 10 bases separated the two germline ends. Looked up from germline, CDR1 is MNHEY and CDR2 is SMNVEV (reference sequence). The CDR3 consists of 14 residues. Here the CDR3 DNA reads TGTGCCAGCAGTTTTAGGGGGTTGACAGATACGCAGTATTTT. This encodes CASSFRGLTDTQYF.

This chain connects TRBV6-1 to TRBJ1-1, with a weak D call TRBD1 (6 bases). The CDR3 spans 13 residues. Germline V gene sequence: CDR1 MNHNS, CDR2 SASEGT. V gave up 11 bases and J gave up 2 bases, with 15 bases separating them. In DNA form, the CDR3 reads TGTGCCTGCACAGGGCAGTTTAACACTGAAGCTTTCTTT. Translated: CACTGQFNTEAFF.

The rearrangement links TRBV7-8 to TRBJ1-3, with unresolved D. Trimming pared 5 bases from V and 10 bases from J, leaving 15 bases between. The CDR3 is 13 residues long. Per germline, CDR1 SGHVS and CDR2 FQNEAQ. CDR3 in amino acids: CASSGRTVRTIYF. CDR3 sequence (DNA): TGTGCCAGCAGCGGCCGGACGGTTAGGACCATATATTTT.

DNA of the CDR3: TGTGCCAGCACCGGGACTAGCGGCTCCTACGAGCAGTACTTC. Amino acids: CASTGTSGSYEQYF. The chain carries TRBV27 and TRBJ2-7, with 11 nucleotides matching TRBD2. This CDR3 region has 14 residues. From germline, CDR1 is MNHEY and CDR2 SMNVEV (reference sequence). The V gene end was trimmed by 7 bases and the J gene end by 0 bases; junction bases not matched to a gene: 2.

J is TRBJ2-3 and V is TRBV14; tentatively, D is TRBD1 or TRBD2 (5 bases each). This CDR3 has 16 amino acids. V was shortened by 3 bases and J by 4 bases, with 17 bases between the two germline ends. Germline loops: CDR1 SGHDN, CDR2 FVKESK. Here the CDR3 DNA reads TGTGCCAGCAGCCAGGGGGTTAACTCCTGGGCAGATACGCAGTATTTT. Translation gives CASSQGVNSWADTQYF.